This section outlines one TCR beta chain sequence together with its context. What it binds is not known. This sample is part of a study of CD8 T cells in ankylosing spondylitis. Study-wide points: It was reported that disease-linked clones were significantly enriched in matched ankylosing spondylitis synovial fluid. A motif in TCR beta, a set of several highly homologous variants, appeared characteristic of ankylosing spondylitis blood. CD8+ by phenotype, disease-linked clones were relatively rare in peripheral blood.

Trimming stripped 1 base from V and 6 bases from J, with 7 bases between. CDR1 LGHNT and CDR2 FRNRAP come from the germline V gene. The CDR3 loop spans 13 amino acids. Scientists made TCR beta libraries using quantitative 5'-RACE with molecular barcodes. Each CDR3 protein gets one entry after TCRdb re-called the 5' RACE reads with MiXCR. The repertoire consists of about 140,000 distinct CDR3 sequences, with about a third occurring once and the leading ten covering 4.5% to 6%. The TCR sequence derives from a male donor with ankylosing spondylitis. Specimen: synovial fluid, either unsorted or a sorted T cell fraction (not recorded which). This sequence joins TRBV12-5 and TRBJ1-5; D not resolved. The CDR3 DNA is TGTGCTAGTGGTTTGGGGGTGGCTCAGCCCCAGCATTTT. It specifies CASGLGVAQPQHF.